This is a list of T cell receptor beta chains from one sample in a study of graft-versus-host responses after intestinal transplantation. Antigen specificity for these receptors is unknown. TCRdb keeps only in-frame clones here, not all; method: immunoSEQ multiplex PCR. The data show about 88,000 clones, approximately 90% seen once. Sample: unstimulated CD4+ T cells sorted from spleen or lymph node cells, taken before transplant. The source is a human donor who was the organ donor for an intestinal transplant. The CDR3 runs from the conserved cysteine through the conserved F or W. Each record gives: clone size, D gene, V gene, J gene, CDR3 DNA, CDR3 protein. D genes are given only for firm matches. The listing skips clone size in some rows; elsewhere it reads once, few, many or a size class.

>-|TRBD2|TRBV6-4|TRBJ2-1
TGTGCCAGCAGGCTGGGGACTAGCGGGAGTGATGAGCAGTTCTTC
CASRLGTSGSDEQFF
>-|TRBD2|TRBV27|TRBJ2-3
TGTGCCAGCAAACCACTAGCGACTACAGATACGCAGTATTTT
CASKPLATTDTQYF
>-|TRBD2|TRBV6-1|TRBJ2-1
TGTGCCAGCAGAGCGGGGGCCTACAATGAGCAGTTCTTC
CASRAGAYNEQFF
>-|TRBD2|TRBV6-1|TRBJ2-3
TGTGCCAGCACTCTAGCGGGGGGACGGGATACGCAGTATTTT
CASTLAGGRDTQYF
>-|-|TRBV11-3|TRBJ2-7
TGTGCCAGTAGCTTATCAGGGTCCTACGAGCAGTACTTC
CASSLSGSYEQYF
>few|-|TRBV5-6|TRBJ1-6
TGTGCCAGCAGCCGGGACTTCGGGAATAATTCACCCCTCCACTTT
CASSRDFGNNSPLHF
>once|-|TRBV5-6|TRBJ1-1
TGTGCCAGCAGCTTGGTTGGGTTTACCCAGGTTTTCTTT
CASSLVGFTQVFF
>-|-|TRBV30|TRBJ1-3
TGTGCCTGGAGTGTACCAGGGGCTGGAAACACCATATATTTT
CAWSVPGAGNTIYF
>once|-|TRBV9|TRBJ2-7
TGTGCCAGCAGCGTAGACCCTAGCGCCTACGAGCAGTACTTC
CASSVDPSAYEQYF
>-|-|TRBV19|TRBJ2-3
TGTGCCAGCACCCCGAGGGTGACAGATACGCAGTATTTT
CASTPRVTDTQYF
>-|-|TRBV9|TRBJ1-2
TGTGCCAGCAGCCCCGGACAGCCCTATGGCTACACCTTC
CASSPGQPYGYTF
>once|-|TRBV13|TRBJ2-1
TGTGCCAGCAGCTCCCTCAGGGATTCAAGCTCCTACAATGAGCAGTTCTTC
CASSSLRDSSSYNEQFF
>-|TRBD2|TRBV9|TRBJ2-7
TGTGCCAGCAGCGCAGCGACTAGCGGGCCATACGAGCAGTACTTC
CASSAATSGPYEQYF
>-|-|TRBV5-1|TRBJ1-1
TGCGCCAGCAGCTTGGCCATCGGGGCTGAAGCTTTCTTT
CASSLAIGAEAFF
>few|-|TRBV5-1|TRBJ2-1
TGCGCCAGCAGCCTTGCCTCAGGGCGCGGGCAGTTCTTC
CASSLASGRGQFF
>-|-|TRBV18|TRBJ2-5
TGTGCCAGCTCACCCGGGACTGGGTACCAAGAGACCCAGTACTTC
CASSPGTGYQETQYF